This T cell receptor beta chain is drawn from a study of CXCR3-negative and CXCR3-positive naive CD8 T cells. Study results and limitations: Naive subsets had comparable surface CD5, so TRB CDR3 properties gauged TCR strength.

For this clonotype: What it binds is not known.

CDR3 size: 14 residues. In germline, CDR1 is SGHDN, CDR2 FVKESK. The TRB cDNA libraries were prepared by 5' RACE with UMI labels. TCRdb reprocessed the 5' RACE reads and keeps a single row for each CDR3 protein, giving no DNA. This table lists 60,000 or so distinct CDR3 sequences. The sequence derives from a human donor in good health. Some clones in this sample may be carry-over from other donors' samples. Sequences were obtained from memory CD8+ T cells from blood. The rearrangement joins TRBV14 to TRBJ1-4; TCRdb picks TRBD1, but there is no DNA to check that call. CDR3: CASSENRATEKLFF.